The T cell receptor beta chain under discussion was sequenced for a study of blood T cell repertoires in COVID-19. Study-wide background: The analysed material was cDNA or gDNA that came from T cells, B-cell-depleted T cells, or PBMCs.

Assay: immunoSEQ multiplex PCR; the TCRdb copy retains only in-frame clones and omits some. The data show about 380,000 clones, roughly 90% seen once. Germline values: CDR1 MNHEY, CDR2 SVGAGI. The trim removed 8 bases at V and 3 bases at J, leaving 6 bases unmatched. The length of the CDR3 is 13 residues. The TCR comes from a middle-aged man with acute or convalescent COVID-19. This chain uses TRBV6-5 with TRBJ1-1; 7 bases are shared with TRBD1. The sequencing input was peripheral blood. Written as DNA, the CDR3 is TGTGCCAGCGGCAGGGGGTCGGACACTGAAGCTTTCTTT. This encodes CASGRGSDTEAFF.